This TCR beta chain was sequenced during a study of blood T cell repertoires in COVID-19. Study-level information: Some COVID-19 samples were acute and others convalescent; all came from the United States, Italy and Spain. PBMCs, B-cell-depleted T cells, or T cells were the source of the cDNA or gDNA that made up the material.

The V end lost 6 bases, the J end lost 1 base, and 6 bases lay between the germline ends. The CDR3 extends over 12 amino acids. Using immunoSEQ multiplex PCR, the repertoire was profiled, and TCRdb retains in-frame clones only, with some absent. Of roughly 60,000 clones listed, roughly 77% are singletons. The receptor was isolated from a man aged 80 or over with acute or convalescent COVID-19. This sequence joins TRBV12-3 or TRBV12-4 and TRBJ1-1; D is unresolved. The sample was peripheral blood. In DNA form, the CDR3 reads TGTGCCAGCAGACTCAAGAACACTGAAGCTTTCTTT. It is translated as CASRLKNTEAFF.